This record looks at one TCR beta chain sequence and its context. Profiling relied on immunoSEQ multiplex PCR, and the TCRdb table lists in-frame clones only, not all of them. The table records 200,000 to 250,000 clones, roughly 90% of them present only once. The record originates from a study of blood T cell repertoires in COVID-19. Study-level information: COVID-19 samples from acute and convalescent phases originated in the United States, Italy and Spain.

Germline CDR1 reads LGHNT; CDR2 reads FRNRAP. This CDR3 is built from 14 residues. Participants reported their clinical history, and cohort assignment relied on those reports. The material sequenced was PBMCs or T cells enriched from blood (not recorded which). The chain recombines TRBV12-5 with TRBJ1-1, with a weak D call TRBD1 (5 bases). The clonotype was recovered from a woman aged 40 to 50 with acute COVID-19. CDR3 nucleotide sequence: TGTGGATCAGGGAGGGTTTCCTCTAACACTGAAGCTTTCTTT. Translated: CGSGRVSSNTEAFF.